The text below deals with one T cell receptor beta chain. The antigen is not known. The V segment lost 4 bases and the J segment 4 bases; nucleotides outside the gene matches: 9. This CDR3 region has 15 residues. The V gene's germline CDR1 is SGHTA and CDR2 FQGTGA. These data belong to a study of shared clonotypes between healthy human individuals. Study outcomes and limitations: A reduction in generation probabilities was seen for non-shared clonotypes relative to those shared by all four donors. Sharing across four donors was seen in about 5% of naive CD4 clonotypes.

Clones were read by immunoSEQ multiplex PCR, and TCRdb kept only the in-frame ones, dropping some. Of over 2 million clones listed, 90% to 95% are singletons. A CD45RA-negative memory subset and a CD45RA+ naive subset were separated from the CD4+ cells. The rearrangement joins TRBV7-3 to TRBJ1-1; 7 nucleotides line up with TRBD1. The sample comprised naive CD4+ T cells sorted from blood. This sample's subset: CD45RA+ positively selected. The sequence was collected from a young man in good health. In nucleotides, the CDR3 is TGTGCCAGCAGCTCCGACAGGGAAAGGGCCACTGAAGCTTTCTTT. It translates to CASSSDRERATEAFF.